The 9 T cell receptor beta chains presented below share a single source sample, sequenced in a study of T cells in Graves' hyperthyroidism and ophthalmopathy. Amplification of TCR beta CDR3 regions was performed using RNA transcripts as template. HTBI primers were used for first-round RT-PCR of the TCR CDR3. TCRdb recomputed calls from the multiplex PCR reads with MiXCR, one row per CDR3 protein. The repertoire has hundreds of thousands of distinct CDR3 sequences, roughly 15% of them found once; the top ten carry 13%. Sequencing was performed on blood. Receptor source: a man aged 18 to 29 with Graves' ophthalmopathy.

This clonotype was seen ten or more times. The CDR3 bases are TGCGCCAGCAGCTTGGGGAGGGACAGGGTTAACCACGAGCAGTACTTC. This gives the protein CASSLGRDRVNHEQYF. The chain couples TRBV5-1 to TRBJ2-7, with TRBD1 matching over 9 bases. Unmatched junction bases numbered 9, after V lost 0 bases and J lost 5 bases. CDR1 is SGHRS, CDR2 YFSETQ, per germline. The CDR3 spans 16 residues.

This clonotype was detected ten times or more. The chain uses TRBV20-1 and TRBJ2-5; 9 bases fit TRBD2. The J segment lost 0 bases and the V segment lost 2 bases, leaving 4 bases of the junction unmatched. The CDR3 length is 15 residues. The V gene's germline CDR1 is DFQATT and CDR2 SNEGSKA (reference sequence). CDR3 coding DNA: TGCAGTGCTAGACCCCTAGCGGGGAACCAAGAGACCCAGTACTTC. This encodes CSARPLAGNQETQYF.

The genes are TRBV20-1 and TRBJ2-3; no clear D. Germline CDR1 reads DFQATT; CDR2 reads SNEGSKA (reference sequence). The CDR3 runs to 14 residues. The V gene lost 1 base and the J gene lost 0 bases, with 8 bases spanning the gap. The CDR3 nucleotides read TGCAGTGCTAGAGGGCCAGGTAGCACAGATACGCAGTATTTT. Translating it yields CSARGPGSTDTQYF.

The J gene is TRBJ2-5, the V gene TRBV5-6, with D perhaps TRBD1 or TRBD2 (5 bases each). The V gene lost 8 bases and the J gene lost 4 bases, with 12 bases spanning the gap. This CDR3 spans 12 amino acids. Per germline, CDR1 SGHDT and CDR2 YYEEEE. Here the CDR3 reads CASRDPGETQYF. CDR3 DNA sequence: TGTGCCAGTAGGGACCCCGGAGAGACCCAGTACTTC.

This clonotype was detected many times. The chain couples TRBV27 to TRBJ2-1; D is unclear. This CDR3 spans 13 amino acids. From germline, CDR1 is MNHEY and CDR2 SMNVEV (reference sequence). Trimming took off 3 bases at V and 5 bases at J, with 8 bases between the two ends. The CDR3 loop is CASSFGQHNEQFF. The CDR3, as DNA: TGTGCCAGCAGTTTCGGTCAGCACAATGAGCAGTTCTTC.

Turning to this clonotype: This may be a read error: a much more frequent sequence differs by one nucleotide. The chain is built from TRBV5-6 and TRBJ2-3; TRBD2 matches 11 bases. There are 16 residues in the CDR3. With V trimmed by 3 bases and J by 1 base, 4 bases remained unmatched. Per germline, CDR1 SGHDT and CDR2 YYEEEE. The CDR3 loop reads CASSWGTSGRTDTQYF. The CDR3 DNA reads TGTGCCAGCAGCTGGGGGACTAGCGGACGCACAGATACGCAGTATTTT.

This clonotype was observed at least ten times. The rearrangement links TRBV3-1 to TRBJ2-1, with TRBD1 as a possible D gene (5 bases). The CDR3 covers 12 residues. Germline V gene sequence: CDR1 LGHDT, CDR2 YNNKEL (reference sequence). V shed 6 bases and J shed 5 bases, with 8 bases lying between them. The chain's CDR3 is CASRRQNNEQFF. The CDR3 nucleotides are TGTGCCAGCAGGCGACAGAACAATGAGCAGTTCTTC.

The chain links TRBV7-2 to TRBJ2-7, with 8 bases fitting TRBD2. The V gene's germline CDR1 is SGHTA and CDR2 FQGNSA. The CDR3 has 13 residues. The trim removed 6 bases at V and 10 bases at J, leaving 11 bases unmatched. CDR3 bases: TGTGCCAGCAGTTACTCGTCCGGGGGGGAACAGTACTTC. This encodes CASSYSSGGEQYF.

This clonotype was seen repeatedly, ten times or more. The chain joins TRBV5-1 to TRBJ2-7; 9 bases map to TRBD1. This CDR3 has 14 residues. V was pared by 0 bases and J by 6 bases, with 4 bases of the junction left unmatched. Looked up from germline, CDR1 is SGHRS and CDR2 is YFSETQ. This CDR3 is CASSLDGTGSEQYF. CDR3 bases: TGCGCCAGCAGCTTGGACGGGACAGGGTCCGAGCAGTACTTC.